The 27 T cell receptor beta chains below come from one sample, sequenced in a study of blood T cell repertoires in COVID-19. Repertoires were generated with immunoSEQ multiplex PCR, while TCRdb's copy carries only in-frame clones and drops some. The data show 180,000 or so clones, approximately 80% seen once. The sample taken for sequencing was peripheral blood. All receptors come from a middle-aged woman with COVID-19, enrolled during active disease.

The chain joins TRBV12-5 to TRBJ2-5; perhaps TRBD1 as D (5 bases). Germline loops: CDR1 LGHNT, CDR2 FRNRAP. This CDR3 has 14 residues. The V end lost 7 bases, the J end lost 3 bases, and 15 bases lay between the germline ends. The CDR3 sequence: CASAPPAREETQYF. CDR3 DNA: TGTGCTAGTGCCCCCCCCGCCAGGGAAGAGACCCAGTACTTC.

The rearrangement joins TRBV7-8 to TRBJ1-4; possibly TRBD1 for D (5 bases). Germline V gene lookup returns CDR1 SGHVS and CDR2 FQNEAQ. CDR3 length: 19 amino acids. Between the trimmed V and J ends, which lost 5 bases and 5 bases, there was a span of 27 bases. The CDR3 DNA sequence: TGTGCCAGCAGCACCGCGGGACTTACTCTGTACGGCCGGAATGAAAAACTGTTTTTT. This gives the protein CASSTAGLTLYGRNEKLFF.

This clone was detected only once. V is TRBV19 and J is TRBJ1-4; D gene uncertain. The CDR3 extends over 15 amino acids. From germline, CDR1 is LNHDA and CDR2 SQIVND (reference sequence). The V end was cut by 4 bases, the J end by 0 bases, with 9 bases between. CDR3 nucleotide sequence: TGTGCCAGTAGTACAAACCGCGCAACTAATGAAAAACTGTTTTTT. It is translated as CASSTNRATNEKLFF.

V and J are TRBV19 and TRBJ1-6, with D uncertain. The CDR3 is 15 amino acids. Trimming took 9 bases from V and 3 from J, leaving 15 bases between them. Germline V lookup: CDR1 LNHDA, CDR2 SQIVND (reference sequence). The CDR3, as DNA: TGTGCCAGCCGGTGGGGAGCGGGCTATAATTCACCCCTCCACTTT. Amino acid sequence: CASRWGAGYNSPLHF. Complete variable domain (other parts from reference TRBV19 and TRBJ1-6): DGGITQSPKYLFRKEGQNVTLSCEQNLNHDAMYWYRQDPGQGLRLIYYSQIVNDFQKGDIAEGYSVSREKKESFPLTVTSAQKNPTAFYLCASRWGAGYNSPLHFGNGTRLTVT.

This rearrangement joins TRBV5-1 to TRBJ1-2; D gene uncertain. Germline CDR1 is SGHRS and CDR2 is YFSETQ. Trimming shortened V by 4 bases and J by 0 bases, and 16 bases separated the two germline ends. This CDR3 contains 16 residues. The CDR3 region is CASSHLEGDSNYGYTF. The CDR3 DNA reads as TGCGCCAGCAGCCACCTTGAAGGAGATTCTAACTATGGCTACACCTTC.

The chain joins TRBV5-8 to TRBJ2-7; TRBD2 might be the D (6 bases). The CDR3 consists of 11 residues. V lost 6 bases to trimming and J lost 4 bases, with 8 bases between them. Per the germline V gene, CDR1 is SGHTS and CDR2 is YDEGEE. CDR3 bases: TGTGCCAGCACCGCGGGGTACGAGCAGTACTTC. This codes for CASTAGYEQYF.

This clone was found once. The chain carries TRBV5-5 and TRBJ1-2, with D tentatively TRBD1 (5 bases). Trimming shortened V by 6 bases and J by 8 bases, and 17 bases separated the two germline ends. This CDR3 has 13 residues. CDR1 and CDR2 from the germline V gene are SGHKS and YYEKEE (reference sequence). The CDR3 is CASTRLGVDGYTF. DNA for the CDR3: TGTGCCAGCACCCGGCTAGGGGTGGACGGCTACACCTTC. The full variable domain, with the rest looked up from reference TRBV5-5 and TRBJ1-2, is DAGVTQSPTHLIKTRGQQVTLRCSPISGHKSVSWYQQVLGQGPQFIFQYYEKEERGRGNFPDRFSARQFPNYSSELNVNALLLGDSALYLCASTRLGVDGYTFGSGTRLTVV.

V gene TRBV10-1 combines with J gene TRBJ1-6; D is perhaps TRBD1 (6 bases). The V gene's germline CDR1 is WNHNN and CDR2 SYGVQD (reference sequence). The CDR3 covers 14 residues. V was trimmed by 6 bases and J by 7 bases, leaving 13 bases between them. CDR3 protein: CASSRGSENSPLHF. As DNA, the CDR3 is TGCGCCAGCAGCAGGGGTTCCGAAAATTCACCCCTCCACTTT.

The table lists this clone with a few counts. The chain joins TRBV5-4 to TRBJ2-3; 11 nucleotides match TRBD2. The ends lost 3 bases at V and 2 bases at J; junction bases unmatched: 14. Germline loops: CDR1 SGHNT, CDR2 YYREEE (reference sequence). The CDR3 has 19 amino acids. The CDR3 protein is CASSSLGSGGADPTDTQYF. As DNA, the CDR3 is TGTGCCAGCAGCTCCTTGGGTAGCGGGGGGGCGGACCCCACAGATACGCAGTATTTT.

The chain carries TRBV19 and TRBJ1-1; D is unresolved. CDR3 length: 13 residues. The germline V gene has CDR1 LNHDA and CDR2 SQIVND (reference sequence). V shed 4 bases and J shed 7 bases, with 13 bases lying between them. In DNA, the CDR3 is TGTGCCAGTAGTAGCCGGGTCCTTTATGAAGCTTTCTTT. It yields the protein CASSSRVLYEAFF.

The rearrangement joins TRBV6-1 to TRBJ1-5; D may be TRBD1 (6 bases). CDR1 is MNHNS, CDR2 SASEGT, per germline. The CDR3 totals 14 residues. The V end was cut by 3 bases, the J end by 6 bases, with 12 bases between. CDR3 residues: CASSDMGASQPQHF. Here the CDR3 DNA reads TGTGCCAGCAGTGATATGGGGGCGAGTCAGCCCCAGCATTTT.

V is TRBV28 and J is TRBJ1-2, with TRBD1 matching over 8 bases. Germline loops: CDR1 MDHEN, CDR2 SYDVKM. Losses at the gene ends were 6 bases for V and 0 bases for J; bases not matched to a gene: 21. CDR3 length: 20 amino acids. Here the CDR3 DNA reads TGTGCCAGCAGCTCCTTATTGGGGGGACAGGTCGTAGTGGCTAACTATGGCTACACCTTC. It codes for CASSSLLGGQVVVANYGYTF.

This clone occurred a few times. The chain couples TRBV19 to TRBJ1-1, with 9 positions matching TRBD1. CDR3 length equals 15 residues. Germline lookup yields CDR1 LNHDA and CDR2 SQIVND (reference sequence). V lost 5 bases and J lost 5; bases outside the gene matches: 9. As DNA, the CDR3 is TGTGCCAGTAGTTCAAAGAGGACAGGGGATACTGAAGCTTTCTTT. Amino acid sequence: CASSSKRTGDTEAFF.

The V and J genes are TRBV6-5 and TRBJ2-3; the D is unclear. This CDR3 has 15 amino acids. In germline, CDR1 is MNHEY, CDR2 SVGAGI. V was clipped by 2 bases and J by 0 bases, with 9 bases between them. The CDR3 loop is CASSYLSPSTDTQYF. The CDR3 bases are TGTGCCAGCAGTTACCTATCCCCCAGCACAGATACGCAGTATTTT.

The J gene is TRBJ2-5, the V gene TRBV28, with TRBD2 matching 7 bases. The V and J ends lost 3 bases and 0 bases, in that order; junction bases with no gene match: 10. CDR1 is MDHEN, CDR2 SYDVKM, per germline. There are 17 residues in the CDR3. Here the CDR3 DNA reads TGTGCCAGCAGTTTGGGGGGGGACCAAACAAACCAAGAGACCCAGTACTTC. Translation gives CASSLGGDQTNQETQYF.

This clone was found many times. This chain connects TRBV23-1 to TRBJ2-2, with 12 bases aligning to TRBD1. TRBV23-1 is noted as an ORF with a role that remains uncertain. The CDR3 covers 18 residues. With V trimmed by 0 bases and J by 7 bases, 9 bases remained unmatched. Here the CDR3 reads CASSQSTPGTGGHGELFF. In nucleotides, the CDR3 is TGCGCCAGCAGTCAATCCACTCCCGGGACAGGGGGCCACGGGGAGCTGTTTTTT.

This chain links TRBV6-6 with TRBJ1-5; no definite D call. V lost 7 bases and J lost 5, with 9 bases in between. CDR1 is MNHNY and CDR2 is SVGAGI in the germline V gene (reference sequence). This CDR3 is 12 amino acids long. The CDR3 here is CASTGSDQPQHF. The CDR3 coding sequence is TGTGCCAGCACCGGGAGTGATCAGCCCCAGCATTTT.

This clone was seen only a few times. The V gene is TRBV5-1, the J gene TRBJ2-3; 9 bases agree with TRBD2. Trimming removed 4 bases from V and 4 bases from J; junction bases left unmatched: 13. This CDR3 comprises 17 residues. The germline CDR1 and CDR2 sequences are SGHRS and YFSETQ. The CDR3: CASSTTPSGVDADTQYF. The CDR3 bases are TGCGCCAGCAGCACGACCCCTAGCGGGGTAGACGCAGATACGCAGTATTTT.

This clone was observed once. This sequence joins TRBV4-2 and TRBJ2-2; TRBD2 aligns across 13 bases. V was clipped by 1 base and J by 7 bases; unmatched bases: 6. From germline, CDR1 is LGHNA and CDR2 YNFKEQ. The CDR3 consists of 17 residues. CDR3 nucleotides: TGTGCCAGCAGCCAAGGGACTAGCGGGAGAGACGGCGGGGAGCTGTTTTTT. Translating it yields CASSQGTSGRDGGELFF.

The V gene is TRBV5-4, the J gene TRBJ1-2, with D uncertain. The CDR3 covers 14 residues. V was cut by 0 bases and J by 2 bases, with 8 bases left in between. CDR1 is SGHNT and CDR2 is YYREEE in the germline V gene (reference sequence). The CDR3 reads CASSLDSLNYGYTF. Written as DNA, the CDR3 is TGTGCCAGCAGCTTGGATAGTTTAAACTATGGCTACACCTTC.

V and J are TRBV19 and TRBJ1-2; no clear D gene. V was clipped by 6 bases and J by 4 bases, with 9 bases between them. The germline V gene encodes CDR1 LNHDA and CDR2 SQIVND (reference sequence). This CDR3 has 12 amino acids. DNA for the CDR3: TGTGCCAGTAGGAGGAGCACCTATGGCTACACCTTC. It is translated as CASRRSTYGYTF.

The chain recombines TRBV3-1 (or the pseudogene TRBV3-2) with TRBJ2-3; TRBD2 aligns across 9 bases. The V segment lost 1 base and the J segment 3 bases; nucleotides outside the gene matches: 11. Looked up from germline, CDR1 is LGHDT and CDR2 is YNNKEL (reference sequence). CDR3 length: 18 amino acids. The chain's CDR3 is CASSQAKPGLAGTDTQYF. The CDR3 DNA is TGTGCCAGCAGCCAAGCAAAACCGGGACTAGCAGGGACAGATACGCAGTATTTT.

CDR3 coding DNA: TGCAGCGTACTAGCGGGACGGAACACCGGGGAGCTGTTTTTT. This codes for CSVLAGRNTGELFF. The chain uses TRBV29-1 and TRBJ2-2, with 10 bases identical to TRBD2. V was pared by 6 bases and J by 1 base, with 2 bases of the junction left unmatched. Per germline, CDR1 SQVTM and CDR2 ANQGSEA. The CDR3 contains 14 residues.

This CDR3 reads CASSRTGEDEQFF. The CDR3 DNA reads as TGTGCCAGCAGCCGAACAGGTGAGGATGAGCAGTTCTTC. The genes are TRBV5-6 and TRBJ2-1; TRBD1 might be the D (5 bases). The CDR3 spans 13 residues. The germline V and J ends were trimmed by 4 bases and 8 bases, with 13 bases remaining between them. The V gene's germline CDR1 is SGHDT and CDR2 YYEEEE.

This clone has only a few counts. V and J are TRBV5-5 and TRBJ2-7, with TRBD2 matching over 7 bases. Germline V gene lookup returns CDR1 SGHKS and CDR2 YYEKEE (reference sequence). V trimming: 0 bases; J trimming: 5 bases; junction bases outside the gene matches: 11. The CDR3 totals 16 residues. The CDR3 is CASSLGGGTTRHEQYF. CDR3 nucleotides: TGTGCCAGCAGCTTGGGAGGCGGGACTACCCGTCACGAGCAGTACTTC. Variable domain in full (rest from reference TRBV5-5 and TRBJ2-7): DAGVTQSPTHLIKTRGQQVTLRCSPISGHKSVSWYQQVLGQGPQFIFQYYEKEERGRGNFPDRFSARQFPNYSSELNVNALLLGDSALYLCASSLGGGTTRHEQYFGPGTRLTVT.

The J gene is TRBJ2-1, the V gene TRBV19, with D unresolved. Trimming stripped 4 bases from V and 3 bases from J, with 13 bases between. This CDR3 has 15 residues. Germline V gene sequence: CDR1 LNHDA, CDR2 SQIVND (reference sequence). The CDR3 loop reads CASSTQQMGYNEQFF. The CDR3 DNA is TGTGCCAGTAGTACACAACAGATGGGCTACAATGAGCAGTTCTTC. Looking up the rest from reference TRBV19 and TRBJ2-1 gives the full variable domain: DGGITQSPKYLFRKEGQNVTLSCEQNLNHDAMYWYRQDPGQGLRLIYYSQIVNDFQKGDIAEGYSVSREKKESFPLTVTSAQKNPTAFYLCASSTQQMGYNEQFFGPGTRLTVL.

J is TRBJ2-7 and V is TRBV5-7, with 9 bases lining up with TRBD1. TRBV5-7 carries the ORF label, with uncertain function. V shed 0 bases, J shed 5 bases, and the junction held 12 bases outside the gene matches. This CDR3 comprises 17 residues. CDR3 sequence: CASSLVRSPGQGHEQYF. CDR3 DNA: TGTGCCAGCAGCTTGGTAAGATCTCCGGGACAGGGCCACGAGCAGTACTTC.